The 31 T cell receptor beta chains presented below share a single source sample, sequenced in a study of blood T cell repertoires in COVID-19. Profiled with immunoSEQ multiplex PCR; TCRdb holds only in-frame clones, not every one. This sample has 300,000 to 400,000 clones; over 80% occur once, and the top ten carry over 6%. The specimen sequenced was peripheral blood. The source is a woman in her forties or fifties with COVID-19, enrolled during active disease.

The table lists this clone with a count of one. The rearrangement joins TRBV7-6 to TRBJ2-1; D may be TRBD2 (6 bases). Germline lookup yields CDR1 SGHVS and CDR2 FNYEAQ. Trimming shortened V by 5 bases and J by 5 bases, and 16 bases separated the two germline ends. The CDR3 loop spans 15 amino acids. The chain's CDR3 is CASSPVAVTNNEQFF. CDR3 sequence (DNA): TGTGCCAGCAGCCCCGTAGCGGTGACCAACAATGAGCAGTTCTTC.

The V call is TRBV19, the J call TRBJ2-3, with TRBD2 matching 12 bases. CDR1 LNHDA and CDR2 SQIVND come from the germline V gene (reference sequence). CDR3 length equals 18 residues. J gave up 4 bases and V 0 bases, and 8 bases lay outside the gene matches. This chain's CDR3 is CASSIEPRLAGASDTQYF. Written as DNA, the CDR3 is TGTGCCAGTAGTATAGAACCCCGACTAGCGGGAGCATCAGATACGCAGTATTTT. Based on the CDR3 plus reference TRBV19 and TRBJ2-3, the full variable domain is DGGITQSPKYLFRKEGQNVTLSCEQNLNHDAMYWYRQDPGQGLRLIYYSQIVNDFQKGDIAEGYSVSREKKESFPLTVTSAQKNPTAFYLCASSIEPRLAGASDTQYFGPGTRLTVL.

This rearrangement joins TRBV19 to TRBJ1-1, with D uncertain. Germline V gene sequence: CDR1 LNHDA, CDR2 SQIVND (reference sequence). Trimming left V 2 bases short and J 1 base short, with 8 bases between. The CDR3 runs 14 residues. The CDR3, as DNA: TGTGCCAGTAGTATATTGCTCGGGAACACTGAAGCTTTCTTT. Translating it yields CASSILLGNTEAFF.

The chain combines TRBV7-8 with TRBJ2-1; the D gene is possibly TRBD1 (5 bases). CDR3 length: 15 amino acids. Trimming pared 5 bases from V and 4 bases from J, leaving 15 bases between. Per germline, CDR1 SGHVS and CDR2 FQNEAQ. CDR3 bases: TGTGCCAGCAGCATTGGACACGCCGATTACAATGAGCAGTTCTTC. This sequence encodes CASSIGHADYNEQFF. The full variable domain, with the rest looked up from reference TRBV7-8 and TRBJ2-1, is GAGVSQSPRYKVAKRGQDVALRCDPISGHVSLFWYQQALGQGPEFLTYFQNEAQLDKSGLPSDRFFAERPEGSVSTLKIQRTQQEDSAVYLCASSIGHADYNEQFFGPGTRLTVL.

The V gene is TRBV28, the J gene TRBJ1-2; D uncertain. Germline-derived CDR1 and CDR2 are MDHEN and SYDVKM. V gave up 1 base and J gave up 8 bases, with 8 bases separating them. This CDR3 contains 12 residues. Written as DNA, the CDR3 is TGTGCCAGCAGTTTATTAGGCGGCGGCTACACCTTC. Protein sequence: CASSLLGGGYTF.

The CDR3 nucleotides are TGTGCCAGCTCTCAGGGTGGGACTGAAGCTTTCTTT. The encoded protein is CASSQGGTEAFF. J is TRBJ1-1 and V is TRBV18; the D gene is possibly TRBD1 (5 bases). The CDR3 consists of 12 residues. Trimming took 6 bases from V and 5 from J, leaving 10 bases between them. Germline values: CDR1 KGHSH, CDR2 LQKENI.

V usage is TRBV6-6 and J usage is TRBJ1-4; maybe TRBD1 (6 bases). This CDR3 has 16 residues. With 2 bases removed from V and 5 bases from J, the gap between germline ends came to 15 bases. Germline lookup yields CDR1 MNHNY and CDR2 SVGAGI (reference sequence). The CDR3 nucleotides read TGTGCCAGCAGTTACCCGGGTCCTGGACAGAATGAAAAACTGTTTTTT. Residues: CASSYPGPGQNEKLFF.

V and J are TRBV4-1 and TRBJ2-6; 11 nucleotides agree with TRBD2. Germline CDR1 and CDR2: MGHRA and YSYEKL. After removal of 2 bases from V and 2 bases from J, the junction contained 8 bases not matched to a gene. The CDR3 runs to 19 residues. This chain's CDR3 is CASSQKTSGGVPGANVLTF. In DNA form, the CDR3 reads TGCGCCAGCAGCCAAAAAACTAGCGGGGGAGTCCCTGGGGCCAACGTCCTGACTTTC.

The J gene is TRBJ1-4, the V gene TRBV25-1; 8 bases map to TRBD1. Germline V CDR1 and CDR2: MGHDK, SYGVNS. Losses at the gene ends were 2 bases for V and 2 bases for J; bases not matched to a gene: 7. The CDR3 is made up of 17 amino acids. CDR3 region: CASSEPGRGRTNEKLFF. CDR3 sequence (DNA): TGTGCCAGCAGTGAACCGGGCAGGGGGCGGACTAATGAAAAACTGTTTTTT.

This clone appeared once. This sequence joins TRBV10-1 and TRBJ1-1; TRBD1 might be the D (5 bases). Trimming shortened V by 8 bases and J by 0 bases, and 13 bases separated the two germline ends. From germline, CDR1 is WNHNN and CDR2 SYGVQD (reference sequence). The CDR3 totals 14 residues. In DNA, the CDR3 is TGCGCCAGCTCAATTCAGGGTATGAACACTGAAGCTTTCTTT. This gives the protein CASSIQGMNTEAFF.

V and J are TRBV10-1 and TRBJ2-2; TRBD2 aligns across 15 bases. The trim removed 1 base at V and 4 bases at J, leaving 4 bases unmatched. The CDR3 runs 18 residues. Germline V gene lookup returns CDR1 WNHNN and CDR2 SYGVQD (reference sequence). Here the CDR3 DNA reads TGCGCCAGCAGTGAGTGGACTAGCGGGAGGGCCTCCACCGGGGAGCTGTTTTTT. It translates to CASSEWTSGRASTGELFF.

The J gene is TRBJ2-7, the V gene TRBV7-9, with D possibly TRBD2 on 5 matching bases. Germline loops: CDR1 SEHNR, CDR2 FQNEAQ (reference sequence). The CDR3 is made up of 14 amino acids. V was cut by 11 bases and J by 0 bases, with 17 bases left in between. The CDR3 DNA sequence: TGTGCCTACGACCTCGGGGATCCCTCCTACGAGCAGTACTTC. Protein sequence: CAYDLGDPSYEQYF.

The V and J genes are TRBV24-1 and TRBJ1-1; D uncertain. The CDR3 is 15 amino acids. Per germline, CDR1 KGHDR and CDR2 SFDVKD. V was trimmed by 2 bases and J by 1 base, leaving 10 bases between them. The CDR3 sequence: CATSDSGTSNTEAFF. In DNA form, the CDR3 reads TGTGCCACCAGTGATTCAGGCACATCGAACACTGAAGCTTTCTTT.

The chain carries TRBV7-8 and TRBJ1-4; D is unresolved. CDR3 length: 14 amino acids. Looked up from germline, CDR1 is SGHVS and CDR2 is FQNEAQ. Trimming stripped 4 bases from V and 7 bases from J, with 13 bases between. In DNA, the CDR3 is TGTGCCAGCAGCTCCGAACCCCGAGCTGAAAAACTGTTTTTT. Translating it yields CASSSEPRAEKLFF.

The chain couples TRBV7-9 to TRBJ1-3; D is undetermined. CDR1 is SEHNR and CDR2 is FQNEAQ in the germline V gene (reference sequence). Trimming took 3 bases from V and 8 from J, leaving 14 bases between them. This CDR3 contains 14 residues. The CDR3 DNA sequence: TGTGCCAGCAGCTTTCGGAGGGCGGGAGACACCATATATTTT. Encoded protein: CASSFRRAGDTIYF.

The chain joins TRBV6-1 to TRBJ2-7, with TRBD1 matching over 12 bases. Germline-derived CDR1 and CDR2 are MNHNS and SASEGT. Trimming cost V 1 base and J 6 bases; bases outside gene matches: 7. The CDR3 is 16 amino acids. The CDR3 nucleotides read TGTGCCAGCAGTGAAGTCGCGGGACAGGGGGCAGTCGAGCAGTACTTC. It specifies CASSEVAGQGAVEQYF.

The chain joins TRBV3-1 (or the pseudogene TRBV3-2) to TRBJ1-4, with 7 bases fitting TRBD1. V lost 1 base to trimming and J lost 7 bases; unmatched junction nucleotides: 0. In germline, CDR1 is LGHDT, CDR2 YNNKEL (reference sequence). This CDR3 has 13 amino acids. The CDR3 sequence: CASSQAGGEKLFF. As DNA, the CDR3 is TGTGCCAGCAGCCAAGCAGGGGGTGAAAAACTGTTTTTT.

The chain combines TRBV5-1 with TRBJ1-2; D possibly corresponds to TRBD1 (6 bases). Germline CDR1 SGHRS, CDR2 YFSETQ. The CDR3 runs 12 residues. V lost 4 bases and J lost 6, with 10 bases in between. CDR3 protein: CASSLDRHGYTF. CDR3 DNA: TGCGCCAGCAGCCTGGACAGACATGGCTACACCTTC.

This chain links TRBV9 with TRBJ2-1, with 8 bases identical to TRBD2. CDR3 length equals 14 residues. CDR1 SGDLS and CDR2 YYNGEE come from the germline V gene. J was trimmed by 6 bases and V by 0 bases; bases with no gene match: 2. CDR3 residues: CASSVGGTSNEQFF. CDR3 DNA: TGTGCCAGCAGCGTAGGAGGGACTAGCAATGAGCAGTTCTTC. The whole variable domain, remainder taken from reference TRBV9 and TRBJ2-1, is DSGVTQTPKHLITATGQRVTLRCSPRSGDLSVYWYQQSLDQGLQFLIQYYNGEERAKGNILERFSAQQFPDLHSELNLSSLELGDSALYFCASSVGGTSNEQFFGPGTRLTVL.

V gene TRBV4-1 combines with J gene TRBJ2-5; tentative D call: TRBD2 (6 bases). V was trimmed by 0 bases and J by 4 bases, leaving 12 bases between them. This CDR3 is 15 amino acids long. Germline CDR1 MGHRA, CDR2 YSYEKL. CDR3 coding DNA: TGCGCCAGCAGCCAAGACCGCGGGAACTCAGAGACCCAGTACTTC. This encodes CASSQDRGNSETQYF.

The chain joins TRBV7-3 to TRBJ2-1, with D tentatively TRBD1 (5 bases). The CDR3 is made up of 14 amino acids. The V gene's germline CDR1 is SGHTA and CDR2 FQGTGA. V dropped 3 bases and J dropped 0 bases, with 6 bases sitting between them. CDR3 loop: CASSLQGSYNEQFF. CDR3 sequence (DNA): TGTGCCAGCAGCTTGCAGGGCTCCTACAATGAGCAGTTCTTC.

The V gene is TRBV18, the J gene TRBJ1-5; D remains unclear. V lost 2 bases and J lost 3, with 5 bases in between. Germline assignment: CDR1 KGHSH and CDR2 LQKENI. The CDR3 totals 13 residues. The CDR3 loop is CASSPADNQPQHF. Written as DNA, the CDR3 is TGTGCCAGCTCACCAGCAGACAATCAGCCCCAGCATTTT.

The V gene is TRBV5-4, the J gene TRBJ2-1; TRBD1 matches 7 bases. V gave up 2 bases and J gave up 2 bases; unmatched junction bases: 1. CDR3 size: 14 residues. CDR1 SGHNT and CDR2 YYREEE come from the germline V gene (reference sequence). CDR3 sequence reads: CASSFQGAYNEQFF. CDR3 DNA sequence: TGTGCCAGCAGCTTCCAGGGGGCCTACAATGAGCAGTTCTTC.

The chain joins TRBV3-1 (or the pseudogene TRBV3-2) to TRBJ1-1; TRBD1 agrees at 12 bases. The germline V gene has CDR1 LGHDT and CDR2 YNNKEL (reference sequence). The length of the CDR3 is 16 residues. Unmatched junction bases numbered 11, after V lost 3 bases and J lost 9 bases. The CDR3 reads CASSHLARDRGRKAFF. CDR3 coding DNA: TGTGCCAGCAGCCATCTGGCGCGGGACAGGGGGCGTAAAGCTTTCTTT.

The table lists this clone with a few counts. V usage is TRBV30 and J usage is TRBJ2-2; 7 nucleotides agree with TRBD1. The CDR3 length is 15 residues. V shed 0 bases, J shed 5 bases, and the junction held 6 bases outside the gene matches. Germline V gives CDR1 GTSNPN, CDR2 SVGIG (reference sequence). CDR3 sequence (DNA): TGTGCCTGGAGTGTATCTATGACAGGGACCGGGGAGCTGTTTTTT. Translated, it gives CAWSVSMTGTGELFF.

This clone showed up just a few times. The chain is built from TRBV19 and TRBJ2-7; 9 nucleotides line up with TRBD1. Per the germline V gene, CDR1 is LNHDA and CDR2 is SQIVND (reference sequence). V was clipped by 8 bases and J by 4 bases; unmatched bases: 9. The CDR3 is made up of 14 amino acids. The CDR3, as DNA: TGTGCCAGTTCCGGGACAGGGTCATCGTACGAGCAGTACTTC. Protein product: CASSGTGSSYEQYF. Supplemented by reference TRBV19 and TRBJ2-7, the full variable domain reads DGGITQSPKYLFRKEGQNVTLSCEQNLNHDAMYWYRQDPGQGLRLIYYSQIVNDFQKGDIAEGYSVSREKKESFPLTVTSAQKNPTAFYLCASSGTGSSYEQYFGPGTRLTVT.

The sample holds a few counts of this clone. The chain uses TRBV15 and TRBJ1-5; weak D call: TRBD1 (6 bases). This CDR3 region has 16 residues. Germline CDR1 LNHNV, CDR2 YYDKDF (reference sequence). V lost 1 base and J 7 bases, leaving 17 bases between the germline ends. The DNA for the CDR3 is TGTGCCACCAGCAGAGCGAGGGGGGGGATTGAGCAGCCCCAGCATTTT. Translation: CATSRARGGIEQPQHF.

V and J are TRBV10-3 and TRBJ2-2, with a tentative D call TRBD1 (7 bases). The CDR3 sequence is 16 residues long. The germline V and J ends were trimmed by 10 bases and 4 bases, with 22 bases remaining between them. Germline CDR1 reads ENHRY; CDR2 reads SYGVKD. The CDR3 loop reads CATGGRSGTVTGELFF. The CDR3 DNA is TGTGCCACAGGTGGGAGGTCCGGGACAGTCACCGGGGAGCTGTTTTTT.

The J gene is TRBJ1-1, the V gene TRBV6-5; D remains unclear. The V end lost 6 bases, the J end lost 1 base, and 9 bases lay between the germline ends. Germline V gene lookup returns CDR1 MNHEY and CDR2 SVGAGI. The CDR3 sequence is 13 residues long. The CDR3 bases are TGTGCCAGCAGCCGTCGGGAGAACACTGAAGCTTTCTTT. Translated, it gives CASSRRENTEAFF.

The CDR3: CASSLSVANEQFF. CDR3 DNA sequence: TGTGCCAGCAGCTTATCGGTAGCGAATGAGCAGTTCTTC. The gene calls are TRBV11-2 and TRBJ2-1, with TRBD2 as a possible D gene (5 bases). Germline CDR1 SGHAT, CDR2 FQNNGV. The V end was cut by 2 bases, the J end by 7 bases, with 9 bases between. The length of the CDR3 is 13 residues. Full variable domain (outside the CDR3, taken from reference TRBV11-2 and TRBJ2-1): EAGVAQSPRYKIIEKRQSVAFWCNPISGHATLYWYQQILGQGPKLLIQFQNNGVVDDSQLPKDRFSAERLKGVDSTLKIQPAKLEDSAVYLCASSLSVANEQFFGPGTRLTVL.

The chain joins TRBV10-2 to TRBJ2-7; TRBD1 agrees at 9 bases. The CDR3 extends over 14 amino acids. CDR1 WSHSY and CDR2 SAAADI come from the germline V gene. The J segment lost 5 bases and the V segment lost 5 bases, leaving 7 bases of the junction unmatched. The CDR3 DNA reads as TGCGCCAGCAGTCGGGACAGGGAATCCAACGAGCAGTACTTC. Protein product: CASSRDRESNEQYF.